This TCR beta chain was found in a study of blood T cell repertoires in COVID-19. Study overall: Sites across the United States, Italy and Spain contributed samples from acute and convalescent COVID-19. PBMCs, B-cell-depleted T cells, or T cells provided the cDNA or gDNA that made up the material.

The germline CDR1 and CDR2 sequences are SEHNR and FQNEAQ (reference sequence). V lost 1 base to trimming and J lost 0 bases, with 5 bases between them. CDR3 length: 14 amino acids. In the original analysis: Reference gene primers were amplified, and this amplification served to estimate nucleated cell counts. The data were produced by immunoSEQ multiplex PCR, yet TCRdb's version contains in-frame clones alone and is incomplete. Clonal size and the V and J genes are those of that table, whereas D and trimming came from the DNA. The sample yields about 74,000 clones, 70% to 85% seen once. Input material: peripheral blood. This sequence joins TRBV7-9 and TRBJ2-3; TRBD1 is a possible D gene (5 bases). The TCR originated in a human donor in a cohort sampled during active COVID-19. CDR3 in DNA: TGTGCCAGCAGCTTAGAGGGGAGCACAGATACGCAGTATTTT. Amino acid sequence: CASSLEGSTDTQYF.